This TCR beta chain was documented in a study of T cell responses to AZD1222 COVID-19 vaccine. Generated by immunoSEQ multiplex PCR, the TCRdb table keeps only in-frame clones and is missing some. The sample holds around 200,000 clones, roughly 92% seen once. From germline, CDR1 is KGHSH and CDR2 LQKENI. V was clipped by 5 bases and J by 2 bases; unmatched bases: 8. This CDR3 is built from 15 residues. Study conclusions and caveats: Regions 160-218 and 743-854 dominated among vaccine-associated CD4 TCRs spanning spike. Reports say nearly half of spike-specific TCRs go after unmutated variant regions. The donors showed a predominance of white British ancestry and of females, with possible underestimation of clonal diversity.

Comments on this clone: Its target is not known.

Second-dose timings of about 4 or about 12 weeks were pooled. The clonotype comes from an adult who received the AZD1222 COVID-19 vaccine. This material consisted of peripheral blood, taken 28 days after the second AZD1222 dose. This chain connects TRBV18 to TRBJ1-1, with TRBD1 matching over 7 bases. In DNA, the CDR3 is TGTGCCAGCTCATCAGGGGGGCACTCTAACACTGAAGCTTTCTTT. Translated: CASSSGGHSNTEAFF.